Listed below are T cell receptor beta chains from one sample, sequenced in a study of blood T cell repertoires in COVID-19. TCRdb's table, derived via immunoSEQ multiplex PCR, lists solely in-frame clones and lacks some. The sample includes about 300,000 clones, 65% to 90% of them seen just once. The specimen was PBMCs or T cells enriched from blood (not recorded which). All receptors derive from a man under 40 who had recovered from COVID-19. Both conserved end residues are part of each CDR3. Size values are once, few and many counts, or a class for expanded clones, and some rows have none.

CASSLGSSGGTDTQYF,TRBJ2-3,TRBV5-1,NA
CASARGLNTEAFF,TRBJ1-1,TRBV10-1,once
CASSEQTNTIYF,TRBJ1-3,TRBV2,NA
CASSGSGGLGGYTF,TRBJ1-2,TRBV11-2,NA
CASSWTGEVGGNTIYF,TRBJ1-3,TRBV5-1,NA
CALQASVYEQYF,TRBJ2-7,TRBV30,few
CASSQYTTRPLF,TRBJ1-1,TRBV4-1,NA
CASSLALSSRETQYF,TRBJ2-5,TRBV7-2,NA
CASAPLVQGGGYTF,TRBJ1-2,TRBV10-2,NA
CASSRRTERSNQPQHF,TRBJ1-5,TRBV5-6,NA
CASSPLRDGIGETQYF,TRBJ2-5,TRBV18,NA
CASSEFGGNTEAFF,TRBJ1-1,TRBV2,NA
CASSEVGGTTEAFF,TRBJ1-1,TRBV10-2,few
CASSFQRLAGGQDTQYF,TRBJ2-3,TRBV7-2,once
CASSYRGGEKLFF,TRBJ1-4,TRBV6-5,NA
CASSQNTGSGNTIYF,TRBJ1-3,TRBV3-1/TRBV3-2,once